The 12 T cell receptor beta chains reported below all come from one sample, sequenced in a study of early T cells in non-severe SARS-CoV-2 infection. A single record per CDR3 protein comes from TCRdb applying MiXCR to the 5' RACE reads. The repertoire includes more than 40,000 distinct CDR3 sequences, under 7.5% of them detected once, and around 7.9% sits in the top ten. Sequencing was performed on whole blood. All receptors derive from an adult who was a healthcare worker with PCR-confirmed SARS-CoV-2 infection or an uninfected control (not recorded which).

The chain employs TRBV9 and TRBJ2-1; D not certain. Per the germline V gene, CDR1 is SGDLS and CDR2 is YYNGEE. The CDR3 runs 15 residues. V was trimmed by 0 bases and J by 0 bases, leaving 7 bases between them. The CDR3: CASSVGSSSYNEQFF. The DNA of the CDR3 is TGTGCCAGCAGCGTAGGCAGTAGCTCCTACAATGAGCAGTTCTTC.

This chain connects TRBV6-2 or TRBV6-3 to TRBJ2-1; TRBD1 aligns across 7 bases. V shed 6 bases and J 8 bases; nucleotides not matched to a gene: 7. Germline CDR1 MNHEY, CDR2 SVGEGT. The CDR3 runs to 13 residues. The chain's CDR3 is CASSFYRGDEQFF. The CDR3 nucleotides read TGTGCCAGCAGCTTCTACAGGGGTGATGAGCAGTTCTTC.

V and J are TRBV30 and TRBJ1-4; tentative D call: TRBD1 (5 bases). This CDR3 is 13 amino acids long. CDR1 GTSNPN and CDR2 SVGIG come from the germline V gene (reference sequence). V lost 3 bases, J lost 10 bases, and 15 bases lay in between. The CDR3 bases are TGTGCCTGGAGCACGGGGCCAAACAGAAAACTGTTTTTT. It specifies CAWSTGPNRKLFF. The whole variable domain, remainder taken from reference TRBV30 and TRBJ1-4, is SQTIHQWPATLVQPVGSPLSLECTVEGTSNPNLYWYRQAAGRGLQLLFYSVGIGQISSEVPQNLSASRPQDRQFILSSKKLLLSDSGFYLCAWSTGPNRKLFFGSGTQLSVL.

Ten or more counts support this clonotype. DNA of the CDR3: TGCGCCAGCAGCTTGGGTGGGAGAATCTCTGGAAACACCATATATTTT. It encodes CASSLGGRISGNTIYF. The chain employs TRBV5-1 and TRBJ1-3; D gene ambiguous. Trimming removed 0 bases from V and 0 bases from J, with 10 bases in between. From germline, CDR1 is SGHRS and CDR2 YFSETQ. The CDR3 extends over 16 amino acids.

This clonotype has ten or more counts. V gene TRBV10-3 combines with J gene TRBJ2-1; D is tentatively TRBD1 or TRBD2 (5 bases each). This CDR3 is 14 amino acids long. Between the trimmed V and J ends, which lost 4 bases and 0 bases, there was a span of 7 bases. Germline-derived CDR1 and CDR2 are ENHRY and SYGVKD. The CDR3 DNA reads as TGTGCCATCAGTGCCGGGACCTCCTACAATGAGCAGTTCTTC. Its protein is CAISAGTSYNEQFF.

This clonotype was seen repeatedly, ten times or more. This chain links TRBV29-1 with TRBJ1-4, with 8 bases identical to TRBD1. Germline V gives CDR1 SQVTM, CDR2 ANQGSEA. The V and J ends lost 4 bases and 5 bases, in that order; junction bases with no gene match: 6. The CDR3 is 14 residues long. CDR3: CSVGPTGDNEKLFF. CDR3 sequence (DNA): TGCAGCGTTGGACCGACAGGGGACAATGAAAAACTGTTTTTT.

This chain joins TRBV7-2 and TRBJ2-5; D gene uncertain. The germline V gene encodes CDR1 SGHTA and CDR2 FQGNSA. CDR3 length equals 17 residues. V was shortened by 1 base and J by 1 base, with 16 bases between the two germline ends. The CDR3 reads CASSLGSLGSLQETQYF. The CDR3 DNA sequence: TGTGCCAGCAGCTTAGGGTCACTCGGATCCCTCCAAGAGACCCAGTACTTC.

This clonotype was seen a handful of times. The chain combines TRBV7-2 with TRBJ1-3; possible D gene TRBD1, 5 bases. This CDR3 is built from 17 residues. Germline CDR1 SGHTA, CDR2 FQGNSA. Trimming shortened V by 2 bases and J by 1 base, and 15 bases separated the two germline ends. CDR3 amino acids: CASSLSPEGRSGNTIYF. Here the CDR3 DNA reads TGTGCCAGCAGCTTAAGCCCCGAGGGGAGGTCTGGAAACACCATATATTTT.

There are many counts of this clonotype. The J gene is TRBJ2-7, the V gene TRBV6-5; the D gene is possibly TRBD1 (6 bases). V lost 0 bases to trimming and J lost 3 bases, with 12 bases between them. Germline CDR1 is MNHEY and CDR2 is SVGAGI. There are 15 residues in the CDR3. CDR3 in DNA: TGTGCCAGCAGTTACTCGACAGGTGGAATCTACGAGCAGTACTTC. Protein sequence: CASSYSTGGIYEQYF.

V usage is TRBV28 and J usage is TRBJ1-5; the D is unclear. CDR1 MDHEN and CDR2 SYDVKM come from the germline V gene. V was cut by 2 bases and J by 6 bases, with 17 bases left in between. The CDR3 runs to 16 residues. CDR3 region: CASSLRVRLITQPQHF. CDR3 coding DNA: TGTGCCAGCAGTTTAAGGGTGAGACTTATTACTCAGCCCCAGCATTTT. Full variable domain (missing parts from reference TRBV28 and TRBJ1-5): DVKVTQSSRYLVKRTGEKVFLECVQDMDHENMFWYRQDPGLGLRLIYFSYDVKMKEKGDIPEGYSVSREKKERFSLILESASTNQTSMYLCASSLRVRLITQPQHFGDGTRLSIL.

This clonotype was recorded at least ten times. This chain uses TRBV27 with TRBJ1-6; D call uncertain. This CDR3 is built from 12 residues. Germline lookup yields CDR1 MNHEY and CDR2 SMNVEV (reference sequence). V was trimmed by 3 bases and J by 7 bases, leaving 4 bases between them. The CDR3 region is CASSFRNSPLHF. The CDR3 DNA follows: TGTGCCAGCAGTTTCCGCAATTCACCCCTCCACTTT.

This clonotype appeared many times. This sequence joins TRBV5-4 and TRBJ1-4; TRBD1 agrees at 7 bases. With V trimmed by 4 bases and J by 7 bases, 13 bases remained unmatched. The CDR3 totals 16 residues. Germline V gene data show CDR1 as SGHNT and CDR2 as YYREEE (reference sequence). In DNA, the CDR3 is TGTGCCAGCAGCCCCCAACCGGGACAGAAGAGTGAAAAACTGTTTTTT. As protein: CASSPQPGQKSEKLFF. The full variable domain, in which reference TRBV5-4 and TRBJ1-4 provide the parts outside the CDR3, is ETGVTQSPTHLIKTRGQQVTLRCSSQSGHNTVSWYQQALGQGPQFIFQYYREEENGRGNFPPRFSGLQFPNYSSELNVNALELDDSALYLCASSPQPGQKSEKLFFGSGTQLSVL.